The text below deals with one T cell receptor beta chain. Assay used: immunoSEQ multiplex PCR; TCRdb lists only in-frame clones, some missing. The sample yields approximately 79,000 clones, approximately 97% seen once. The CDR3 sequence is 18 residues long. In germline, CDR1 is MGHDK, CDR2 SYGVNS. J was trimmed by 6 bases and V by 2 bases; bases with no gene match: 12. The entry originates in a study of technical replicates of blood from a handful of donors. The chain recombines TRBV25-1 with TRBJ2-6, with 8 bases lining up with TRBD1. Source material: T cells isolated from PBMCs. The sequence derives from a human donor in good health. The CDR3 DNA sequence: TGTGCCAGCAGTGAAAGTCCAGGGGGCTGGGAAGAGGCCAACGTCCTGACTTTC. Protein product: CASSESPGGWEEANVLTF.